This is a list of T cell receptor beta chains from one sample in a study of T cell responses to AZD1222 COVID-19 vaccine. TCRdb's copy holds only in-frame clones and misses some; the assay was immunoSEQ multiplex PCR. This sample has about 140,000 clones, with 90% to 95% found just once. The source material was peripheral blood, sampled 28 days after the second AZD1222 dose. Receptors were obtained from an adult who received the AZD1222 COVID-19 vaccine. Each CDR3 is given with its conserved first and last residue. A D gene is named only where the DNA matches it firmly. Some rows mark clone size as missing; the rest say once, few, many or name a class of expanded clone.

D gene,J gene,clone size,V gene,CDR3 DNA,CDR3 protein
-,TRBJ2-5,-,TRBV30,TGTGCCTGGAGTGTACAACAGGTTGAGACCCAGTACTTC,CAWSVQQVETQYF
-,TRBJ1-2,-,TRBV2,TGTGCCAGCAGAGGGCTTGGCTACACCTTC,CASRGLGYTF
-,TRBJ2-1,-,TRBV28,TGTGCCAGCAACTTAGGGCGCTCCTACAATGAGCAGTTCTTC,CASNLGRSYNEQFF
TRBD1,TRBJ2-2,-,TRBV28,TGTGCCAGCAGACCGTCGACAGGGGATACCGGGGAGCTGTTTTTT,CASRPSTGDTGELFF
TRBD2,TRBJ2-1,-,TRBV29-1,TGCAGCGCTTGGACTAGCGGGGTCAATGAGCAGTTCTTC,CSAWTSGVNEQFF
-,TRBJ1-1,-,TRBV28,TGTGCCAGCAGTCCTGGGGAGACAAGGACTGAAGCTTTCTTT,CASSPGETRTEAFF
-,TRBJ2-1,-,TRBV4-2,TGTGCCAGCAGCCAGAATACTCGGACGAGCTCCTACAATGAGCAGTTCTTC,CASSQNTRTSSYNEQFF
-,TRBJ1-1,once,TRBV29-1,TGCAGCGTTGCGGGGGGTAGCGTAAGGGCAACTGAAGCTTTCTTT,CSVAGGSVRATEAFF
-,TRBJ2-3,-,TRBV19,TGTGCCAGTAGATTGACAGATACGCAGTATTTT,CASRLTDTQYF
-,TRBJ1-1,-,TRBV27,TGTGCCAGCGCGCCGAGGGTGAACACTGAAGCTTTCTTT,CASAPRVNTEAFF
-,TRBJ2-2,few,TRBV2,TGTGCCAGCAGTGTTTCGCTGACAACACCGAACACCGGGGAGCTGTTTTTT,CASSVSLTTPNTGELFF
-,TRBJ1-2,once,TRBV9,TGTGCCAGCAGCGTAGGTGGTTCTGGCTACACCTTC,CASSVGGSGYTF
-,TRBJ1-3,-,TRBV6-5,TGTGCCAGCAGTTATTTGGGGGGAACGGGAAACACCATATATTTT,CASSYLGGTGNTIYF
-,TRBJ2-2,-,TRBV9,TGTGCCAGCAGCACCGACACAACCGGGGAGCTGTTTTTT,CASSTDTTGELFF
TRBD1,TRBJ2-7,-,TRBV19,TGTGCCAGTACCAGGACAGGGGGCTCGGGGGAGCAGTACTTC,CASTRTGGSGEQYF
-,TRBJ1-4,-,TRBV19,TGTGCCAGTAGGGACACTGCAACTAATGAAAAACTGTTTTTT,CASRDTATNEKLFF
TRBD1,TRBJ1-2,-,TRBV28,TGTGCCAGCAGGGGGGGGGACAGGGTTTATGGCTACACCTTC,CASRGGDRVYGYTF
TRBD1,TRBJ1-3,-,TRBV29-1,TGCAGCGTGGGGGACAGTGGAAACACCATATATTTT,CSVGDSGNTIYF
-,TRBJ2-1,once,TRBV18,TGTGCCAGCTCACCACGGGCTAGCTCGGGCCAAAATGAGCAGTTCTTC,CASSPRASSGQNEQFF
-,TRBJ2-3,-,TRBV2,TGTGCCAGCAGTTCTTGGGAAGATACGCAGTATTTT,CASSSWEDTQYF
-,TRBJ2-7,-,TRBV4-2,TGTGCCAGCAGCCAAGTGGGAGGACACGAGCAGTACTTC,CASSQVGGHEQYF
-,TRBJ1-1,-,TRBV2,TGTGCCAGCAGTCCCGTGACGACGGGTGAAGCTTTCTTT,CASSPVTTGEAFF
-,TRBJ2-3,-,TRBV28,TGTGCCAGCAGTCCGGGATGGGGTGTAGCGCAGTATTTT,CASSPGWGVAQYF
TRBD2,TRBJ2-1,-,TRBV5-1,TGCGCCAGCAGCCCGGGACTAGCGTACTACAATGAGCAGTTCTTC,CASSPGLAYYNEQFF
-,TRBJ2-7,-,TRBV4-1,TGCGCCAGCAGCCAATACGACGGGACCTACGAGCAGTACTTC,CASSQYDGTYEQYF
-,TRBJ1-1,-,TRBV28,TGTGCCAGCAGTCGCTCGACCGGTATGAACACTGAAGCTTTCTTT,CASSRSTGMNTEAFF
-,TRBJ1-2,-,TRBV12-3/TRBV12-4,TGTGCCAGCAGTTTGGCAGGGAGCTATGGCTACACCTTC,CASSLAGSYGYTF
-,TRBJ1-2,-,TRBV28,TGTGCCAGCAGTTTGGGACGGCGCGCGTATGGCTACACCTTC,CASSLGRRAYGYTF
-,TRBJ2-2,-,TRBV6-1,TGTGCCAGCAGTGAAAAAGAGGGGAACACCGGGGAGCTGTTTTTT,CASSEKEGNTGELFF
TRBD1,TRBJ2-7,-,TRBV3-1/TRBV3-2,TGTGCCAGCAGCCCCCGGGACAGGGGCCCCGGGCAGTACTTC,CASSPRDRGPGQYF
TRBD1,TRBJ2-7,once,TRBV18,TGTGCCAGCTCACCAGAGGTAGGGGGCGGCTACGAGCAGTACTTC,CASSPEVGGGYEQYF
-,TRBJ1-4,-,TRBV28,TGTGCCAGCAACGGGGGAGACGGTTCGAATGAAAAACTGTTTTTT,CASNGGDGSNEKLFF
-,TRBJ1-3,-,TRBV2,TGTGCCAGCAGTGTTGAGGGGGGCGGTGGAAACACCATATATTTT,CASSVEGGGGNTIYF
-,TRBJ1-2,-,TRBV5-6,TGTGCCAGCAGCCGAACGGCTGTTGGCTACACCTTC,CASSRTAVGYTF
-,TRBJ1-4,-,TRBV7-2,TGTGCCAGCAGCTACGGGGGGTTTAATGAAAAACTGTTTTTT,CASSYGGFNEKLFF
TRBD2,TRBJ2-3,-,TRBV3-1/TRBV3-2,TGTGCCAGCAGCCGTCGGACTAGCGGGAGGGGAGATACGCAGTATTTT,CASSRRTSGRGDTQYF
-,TRBJ1-4,-,TRBV15,TGTGCCACCAGCAGAGCAAGGACAGCAACTAATGAAAAACTGTTTTTT,CATSRARTATNEKLFF
-,TRBJ2-1,-,TRBV20-1,TGCAGTGCTAGTTTTGGGGCTCGAGAGCAGTTCTTC,CSASFGAREQFF
-,TRBJ2-7,-,TRBV28,TGTGCCAGCACTCTCGGACTTAATTTAGGCTACGAGCAGTACTTC,CASTLGLNLGYEQYF
-,TRBJ1-2,-,TRBV19,TGTGCCAGTAGTTTACGGACAGCGCTCCCTATAAGTGGCTACACCTTC,CASSLRTALPISGYTF
-,TRBJ1-1,-,TRBV19,TGTGCCACCGGGGGGAGTGCTCGTAAAGCTTTCTTT,CATGGSARKAFF
-,TRBJ1-4,-,TRBV10-1,TGCGCCAGCAGCCCGACCTGGGTCGGTGAAAAACTGTTTTTT,CASSPTWVGEKLFF
-,TRBJ1-6,-,TRBV7-9,TGTGCCAGCAGCTTAGAGGCAGGGTATAATTCACCCCTCCACTTT,CASSLEAGYNSPLHF
-,TRBJ1-2,-,TRBV28,TGTGCCAGCAGTTTTTCCCTTGGACAGAGCTCACCACACACCTTC,CASSFSLGQSSPHTF
-,TRBJ2-7,-,TRBV23-1,TGCGCCAGCAGCCCACCCGGTTGGCCCAGGGTCTACGAGCAGTACTTC,CASSPPGWPRVYEQYF
-,TRBJ2-7,-,TRBV15,TGTGCCACCAGCAGAGAGTACTCCTCCTACGAGCAGTACTTC,CATSREYSSYEQYF
-,TRBJ1-5,few,TRBV7-9,TGTGCCAGCAGCTTGGGCAATCAGCCCCAGCATTTT,CASSLGNQPQHF
-,TRBJ2-6,-,TRBV5-6,TGTGCCAGCAGCTCAGTCCGGCCTGGGGCCAACGTCCTGACTTTC,CASSSVRPGANVLTF
-,TRBJ2-1,-,TRBV9,TGTGCCAGCAGCGTTCCTGGGAGCACTTACAATGAGCAGTTCTTC,CASSVPGSTYNEQFF
TRBD2,TRBJ2-2,-,TRBV7-2,TGTGCCAGCAGCCCCGGTTGGGGACTAGACACCGGGGAGCTGTTTTTT,CASSPGWGLDTGELFF
-,TRBJ1-1,-,TRBV10-2,TGCGCCGCCACCCCTGGGGTACGGAGCACTGAAGCTTTCTTT,CAATPGVRSTEAFF
-,TRBJ2-1,-,TRBV19,TGTGCCAGTAGTGGGGACCTGACTAGCTCCTACAATGAGCAGTTCTTC,CASSGDLTSSYNEQFF
-,TRBJ2-7,-,TRBV28,TGTGCCAGCAGTTTGGAGAGGGGCATTTACGAGCAGTACTTC,CASSLERGIYEQYF
-,TRBJ2-7,few,TRBV29-1,TGCAGCGTTGGCGGCAGGGGCGACGAGCAGTACTTC,CSVGGRGDEQYF